One sample yielded the 30 T cell receptor beta chains listed below, sequenced in a study of blood T cells in healthy people across ages. Next came a second PCR, run for about 7 to 11 cycles, which used a sample-barcoded 5' primer along with a J-beta primer mix. In TCRdb, the 5' RACE reads were re-called with MiXCR into one record per CDR3 protein. The repertoire holds hundreds of thousands of distinct CDR3 sequences, 52% seen once, with under 65% in the top ten. Sequencing was carried out using blood. The receptor set was obtained from a man in his fifties or sixties in good health.

On this clonotype: In this CDR3 the conserved last residue, phenylalanine or tryptophan, is missing, so a read error is likely. The chain couples TRBV7-2 to TRBJ2-5; weak D call: TRBD2 (6 bases). This CDR3 has 16 residues. Trimming took off 2 bases at V and 2 bases at J, with 15 bases between the two ends. Germline CDR1 SGHTA, CDR2 FQGNSA. CDR3: CASSLRSGRIQETQYL. The CDR3 nucleotides read TGTGCCAGCAGCTTACGCAGCGGGCGGATACAAGAGACCCAGTACTTA.

This clonotype was seen a few times. This sequence joins TRBV5-1 and TRBJ2-5, with 10 bases aligning to TRBD2. CDR1 is SGHRS, CDR2 YFSETQ, per germline. V gave up 4 bases and J gave up 4 bases; unmatched junction bases: 10. This CDR3 has 16 residues. This CDR3 reads CASSLGLAVISETQYF. The CDR3 coding sequence is TGCGCCAGCAGCCTCGGACTAGCGGTAATTTCAGAGACCCAGTACTTC.

The rearrangement links TRBV3-1 to TRBJ1-4; a weak D match, TRBD1 (6 bases). In germline, CDR1 is LGHDT, CDR2 YNNKEL (reference sequence). V was trimmed by 4 bases and J by 0 bases, leaving 6 bases between them. There are 14 residues in the CDR3. As DNA, the CDR3 is TGTGCCAGCAGCCGACAGGCAACTAATGAAAAACTGTTTTTT. It specifies CASSRQATNEKLFF.

There are a few counts of this clonotype. The V call is TRBV7-3, the J call TRBJ2-1; TRBD1 matches 9 bases. Germline V lookup: CDR1 SGHTA, CDR2 FQGTGA. This CDR3 has 24 amino acids. The junction had 32 bases not matched to a gene; V was cut back by 4 bases and J by 4 bases. CDR3 nucleotide sequence: TGTGCCAGCAGCTATAAAGACCTCGGGCCTAGACAGGGGGTGGGGACTGGAACTTACAATGAGCAGTTCTTC. It yields the protein CASSYKDLGPRQGVGTGTYNEQFF.

This chain links TRBV2 with TRBJ1-2; D is perhaps TRBD1 (5 bases). The germline V gene encodes CDR1 SNHLY and CDR2 FYNNEI. The CDR3 extends over 13 amino acids. V dropped 2 bases and J dropped 2 bases, with 6 bases sitting between them. CDR3: CASSEQGNYGYTF. CDR3 DNA: TGTGCCAGCAGTGAACAGGGAAACTATGGCTACACCTTC.

This rearrangement joins TRBV6-5 to TRBJ2-1; D is possibly TRBD1 (6 bases). V was clipped by 2 bases and J by 13 bases, with 12 bases between them. Germline V lookup: CDR1 MNHEY, CDR2 SVGAGI. The CDR3 extends over 12 amino acids. The CDR3 loop is CASSYPRGTQFF. The DNA for the CDR3 is TGTGCCAGCAGTTACCCGAGGGGGACCCAGTTCTTC.

This clonotype has a handful of counts. V usage is TRBV5-1 and J usage is TRBJ2-3, with 7 bases aligning to TRBD2. The CDR3 runs 15 residues. Germline CDR1 SGHRS, CDR2 YFSETQ. The V and J ends lost 4 bases and 6 bases, in that order; junction bases with no gene match: 11. The CDR3 DNA reads TGCGCCAGCAGCCCCGAGGTCCGGGGGGTGGATACGCAGTATTTT. This encodes CASSPEVRGVDTQYF.

This clonotype turned up a few times. The gene calls are TRBV5-1 and TRBJ2-5, with TRBD2 matching 9 bases. Trimming cost V 3 bases and J 3 bases; bases outside gene matches: 15. The CDR3 length is 18 residues. Germline V gene sequence: CDR1 SGHRS, CDR2 YFSETQ. The DNA of the CDR3 is TGCGCCAGCAGCTGGGGAGGATGGAAGAGACTAGCGGAAGAGACCCAGTACTTC. Amino acids: CASSWGGWKRLAEETQYF.

The chain combines TRBV9 with TRBJ2-1, with D possibly being TRBD1 (6 bases). Germline CDR1 SGDLS, CDR2 YYNGEE. V was shortened by 0 bases and J by 7 bases, with 11 bases between the two germline ends. The CDR3 totals 14 residues. The CDR3 spells CASSVVQGWNEQFF. In nucleotides, the CDR3 is TGTGCCAGCAGCGTAGTCCAGGGGTGGAATGAGCAGTTCTTC.

The chain is built from TRBV14 and TRBJ2-1; D possibly corresponds to TRBD2 (5 bases). V was cut by 4 bases and J by 10 bases, with 11 bases left in between. The length of the CDR3 is 12 residues. Germline values: CDR1 SGHDN, CDR2 FVKESK. The chain's CDR3 is CASSPRTGEQFF. In DNA, the CDR3 is TGTGCCAGCAGCCCCCGGACGGGAGAGCAGTTCTTC.

The rearrangement uses TRBV3-1 and TRBJ2-3; D uncertain. CDR1 and CDR2 (germline): LGHDT, YNNKEL (reference sequence). CDR3 size: 14 residues. Trimming took 4 bases from V and 2 from J, leaving 10 bases between them. The CDR3 DNA reads TGTGCCAGCAGCCTCCCTCCGGACACAGATACGCAGTATTTT. This sequence encodes CASSLPPDTDTQYF.

This clonotype came up many times. The chain employs TRBV7-9 and TRBJ2-7, with D uncertain. The CDR3 consists of 13 residues. Trimming removed 3 bases at V and 7 bases at J, with 13 bases between. The germline gives CDR1 SEHNR, CDR2 FQNEAQ (reference sequence). CDR3 sequence reads: CASSFDWLGEQYF. The CDR3 nucleotides are TGTGCCAGCAGCTTTGATTGGTTGGGGGAGCAGTACTTC.

The V and J genes are TRBV29-1 and TRBJ2-3, with no clear D. There are 11 residues in the CDR3. Germline V CDR1 and CDR2: SQVTM, ANQGSEA. V was pared by 1 base and J by 5 bases, with 4 bases between. CDR3 loop: CSVEVGDTQYF. The DNA for the CDR3 is TGCAGCGTTGAAGTTGGAGATACGCAGTATTTT.

Here the CDR3 reads CASSHLAGTVGAHNEQFF. Written as DNA, the CDR3 is TGCGCCAGCAGCCATTTGGCCGGGACCGTCGGGGCCCACAATGAGCAGTTCTTC. The chain couples TRBV4-1 to TRBJ2-1; either TRBD1 or TRBD2 may fit D (5 bases each). Germline V gives CDR1 MGHRA, CDR2 YSYEKL. The CDR3 is made up of 18 amino acids. Trimming pared 3 bases from V and 5 bases from J, leaving 23 bases between.

The rearrangement joins TRBV6-5 to TRBJ1-4; 12 bases fit TRBD1. Germline loops: CDR1 MNHEY, CDR2 SVGAGI. This CDR3 comprises 16 residues. V dropped 9 bases and J dropped 8; count of bases not matched to a gene: 13. CDR3 residues: CASRDRGRGEREKLFF. DNA for the CDR3: TGTGCCAGTAGGGACAGGGGGCGAGGAGAGAGAGAAAAACTGTTTTTT.

This clonotype came up a few times. The rearrangement links TRBV6-5 to TRBJ2-5; perhaps TRBD1 as D (5 bases). The CDR3 extends over 15 amino acids. The V end was cut by 0 bases, the J end by 4 bases, with 12 bases between. Germline values: CDR1 MNHEY, CDR2 SVGAGI. The CDR3 DNA follows: TGTGCCAGCAGTTACTCGGGTAGCCAGGGAGAGACCCAGTACTTC. The encoded protein is CASSYSGSQGETQYF.

This chain uses TRBV13 with TRBJ2-3; D call uncertain. Germline V gene data show CDR1 as PRHDT and CDR2 as FYEKMQ (reference sequence). The CDR3 has 13 amino acids. V dropped 2 bases and J dropped 3 bases, with 6 bases sitting between them. The DNA of the CDR3 is TGTGCCAGCAGCTTATACTTAACAGATACGCAGTATTTT. This translates into CASSLYLTDTQYF.

This clonotype was detected only once. This rearrangement joins TRBV20-1 to TRBJ2-2, with D hard to call. V lost 5 bases, J lost 2 bases, and 12 bases lay in between. In germline, CDR1 is DFQATT, CDR2 SNEGSKA (reference sequence). The CDR3 sequence is 14 residues long. CDR3 loop: CSASFAANTGELFF. For the CDR3, the DNA is TGCAGTGCTTCCTTCGCCGCTAACACCGGGGAGCTGTTTTTT.

The V gene is TRBV6-6, the J gene TRBJ2-4, with D perhaps TRBD1 (7 bases). The closer fit of TRBJ2-7 to the DNA end suggests the J call may be wrong. The CDR3 length is 14 residues. The germline V gene has CDR1 MNHNY and CDR2 SVGAGI (reference sequence). CDR3: CASRGTAGSYEQYF. The CDR3 DNA is TGTGCCAGCAGGGGGACAGCGGGCTCCTACGAGCAGTACTTC.

At least ten counts were recorded for this clonotype. V is TRBV6-2 or TRBV6-3 and J is TRBJ2-3; D is undetermined. Germline values: CDR1 MNHEY, CDR2 SVGEGT. Trimming cost V 6 bases and J 0 bases, with 13 bases left between them. CDR3 length equals 15 residues. The CDR3: CASSRQARSTDTQYF. In DNA form, the CDR3 reads TGTGCCAGCAGCCGTCAGGCTCGGAGCACAGATACGCAGTATTTT.

The chain combines TRBV10-3 with TRBJ2-5; D possibly uses TRBD1 or TRBD2 (5 bases each). The DNA matches TRBJ2-7 better at its end, which makes the J call doubtful. Germline-derived CDR1 and CDR2 are ENHRY and SYGVKD. The CDR3 is 15 amino acids. The DNA for the CDR3 is TGTGCCATCAGTGAGTCGGGGGTGACGGTTAACGAGCAGTACTTC. This encodes CAISESGVTVNEQYF.

This clonotype was seen once. CDR3 residues: CASKGDRAAIQYF. The CDR3 nucleotides are TGTGCCAGCAAAGGGGACAGGGCTGCCATTCAGTACTTC. The chain employs TRBV6-2 or TRBV6-3 and TRBJ2-4, with 9 bases aligning to TRBD1. V was pared by 7 bases and J by 9 bases, with 7 bases of the junction left unmatched. Germline V gene data show CDR1 as MNHEY and CDR2 as SVGEGT. The CDR3 runs to 13 residues.

This clonotype showed up just a few times. The J gene is TRBJ1-2, the V gene TRBV2; D possibly corresponds to TRBD1 (6 bases). The CDR3 length is 14 residues. CDR1 is SNHLY and CDR2 is FYNNEI in the germline V gene. Trimming left V 2 bases short and J 4 bases short, with 11 bases between. This chain's CDR3 is CASSETRGTYGYTF. The CDR3 bases are TGTGCCAGCAGTGAAACGAGGGGGACCTATGGCTACACCTTC.

This clonotype was seen just once. The V and J genes are TRBV7-9 and TRBJ2-1; 10 bases align to TRBD2. TRBJ2-7 matches the DNA end more closely, so the J call is doubtful. Germline V lookup: CDR1 SEHNR, CDR2 FQNEAQ (reference sequence). CDR3 length: 16 residues. CDR3 loop: CASSPSGRALYNEQYF. The CDR3 bases are TGTGCCAGCAGCCCTAGCGGGAGAGCCTTATACAATGAGCAGTACTTC.

The J gene is TRBJ2-1, the V gene TRBV29-1; 7 bases are shared with TRBD2. Trimming took 4 bases from V and 9 from J; bases not matched to a gene: 0. The germline V gene encodes CDR1 SQVTM and CDR2 ANQGSEA. This CDR3 spans 10 amino acids. CDR3: CSVGEGEQFF. In nucleotides, the CDR3 is TGCAGCGTTGGGGAGGGTGAGCAGTTCTTC.

This sequence joins TRBV27 and TRBJ2-1; maybe TRBD2 (5 bases). This CDR3 contains 12 residues. Trimming removed 6 bases at V and 7 bases at J, with 10 bases between. Germline lookup yields CDR1 MNHEY and CDR2 SMNVEV (reference sequence). CDR3 sequence reads: CASRLASNEQFF. The CDR3 DNA follows: TGTGCCAGCAGGCTAGCTAGTAATGAGCAGTTCTTC.

This clonotype was detected many times. The chain employs TRBV9 and TRBJ2-3, with D hard to call. This CDR3 region has 12 residues. CDR1 and CDR2 from the germline V gene are SGDLS and YYNGEE. Trimming took off 0 bases at V and 4 bases at J, with 3 bases between the two ends. The CDR3 DNA sequence: TGTGCCAGCAGCGTAGGGCCAGATACGCAGTATTTT. Translated: CASSVGPDTQYF.

This clonotype was observed many times. This rearrangement joins TRBV4-2 to TRBJ2-3; no firm D call. This CDR3 region has 16 residues. The V gene lost 0 bases and the J gene lost 1 base, with 11 bases spanning the gap. Germline values: CDR1 LGHNA, CDR2 YNFKEQ. The CDR3 reads CASSQESVPRTDTQYF. In nucleotides, the CDR3 is TGTGCCAGCAGCCAAGAGTCGGTACCACGCACAGATACGCAGTATTTT.

In its sample, this clonotype was seen many times. This chain connects TRBV5-1 to TRBJ2-1; 13 bases are shared with TRBD2. The CDR3 has 15 residues. Germline V gene lookup returns CDR1 SGHRS and CDR2 YFSETQ. With 4 bases clipped from V and 6 bases from J, the junction kept 4 bases outside the gene matches. The CDR3 loop is CASSTGLAGVNEQFF. The CDR3 DNA follows: TGCGCCAGCAGCACCGGACTAGCGGGGGTCAATGAGCAGTTCTTC.

There are many counts of this clonotype. The chain couples TRBV11-2 to TRBJ2-7; 9 bases line up with TRBD2. Per germline, CDR1 SGHAT and CDR2 FQNNGV. Germline trimming cut 5 bases from V and 1 base from J; bases unmatched to any gene: 6. The CDR3 totals 15 residues. The CDR3 DNA reads TGTGCCAGCAGCCCCAGGGCGGGAGGGTCCTACGAGCAGTACTTC. It specifies CASSPRAGGSYEQYF.